This T cell receptor beta chain is from a study of long-term antiretroviral therapy in people with HIV. V lost 3 bases and J 3 bases, leaving 12 bases between the germline ends. The CDR3 extends over 13 amino acids. Germline V gene sequence: CDR1 SQVTM, CDR2 ANQGSEA. At survey level, the immunoSEQ assay was run in its v3.0 version. This table comes from immunoSEQ multiplex PCR, and its TCRdb copy is limited to in-frame clones, with some not included. The data show 30,000 to 35,000 clones, under 90% seen once. Here the sequenced sample was unsorted PBMCs, taken 0.4 years before starting antiretroviral therapy. The receptor was isolated from a man between 18 and 35 years old with HIV. The chain employs TRBV29-1 and TRBJ2-7; perhaps TRBD2 as D (6 bases). The CDR3: CSVEEGIFYEQYF. For the CDR3, the DNA is TGCAGCGTTGAGGAGGGAATCTTCTACGAGCAGTACTTC.